This T cell receptor beta chain was captured by sequencing in a study of T cells in Graves' hyperthyroidism and ophthalmopathy. Using RNA transcripts as the source, TCR beta CDR3 regions were amplified. HTBI primers were used for first-round RT-PCR of the TCR CDR3. One entry per CDR3 protein, called by TCRdb with MiXCR from the multiplex PCR reads. The table has around 480,000 distinct CDR3 sequences, about 15% seen once. This clonotype was observed many times. In patients aged 18 to 65, hyperthyroidism was newly diagnosed, with duration under 2 months. Germline values: CDR1 DFQATT, CDR2 SNEGSKA (reference sequence). V trimming: 1 base; J trimming: 0 bases; junction bases outside the gene matches: 11. This CDR3 comprises 18 residues.

V is TRBV20-1 and J is TRBJ1-4, with 7 bases fitting TRBD1. Sequencing was performed on blood. The source of this sequence is a woman aged 18-29 years with Graves' hyperthyroidism. This chain's CDR3 is CSARAIRTGTATNEKLFF. Written as DNA, the CDR3 is TGCAGTGCTAGAGCCATTAGGACAGGAACTGCAACTAATGAAAAACTGTTTTTT.